This is a list of T cell receptor beta chains from one sample in a study of cytomegalovirus exposure and HLA in healthy donors. The repertoire was sequenced with immunoSEQ multiplex PCR; TCRdb's copy has only in-frame clones and lacks some. The data show around 160,000 clones, 80% to 85% seen once. The sample taken for sequencing was PBMCs. The source of these receptors is a man in his thirties or forties in good health and CMV-seropositive. CDR3s include the opening cysteine and the closing phenylalanine or tryptophan. Each record gives: J gene, D gene, V gene, clone size, CDR3 DNA, CDR3 protein. A D gene is named only where the DNA matches it firmly. Clone size is not always given. Where it is, it says once, few, many or a class for expanded clones.

J gene: TRBJ1-4
D gene: -
V gene: TRBV19
clone size: -
CDR3 DNA: TGTGCCAGTAGTATAGACGGGGGGACGGAAAAACTGTTTTTT
CDR3 protein: CASSIDGGTEKLFF

J gene: TRBJ2-1
D gene: -
V gene: TRBV5-6
clone size: -
CDR3 DNA: TGTGCCAGCACAATTGGGGGCAGAGAGCAGTTCTTC
CDR3 protein: CASTIGGREQFF

J gene: TRBJ2-3
D gene: TRBD2
V gene: TRBV7-9
clone size: once
CDR3 DNA: TGTGCCAGCAGCCTTGGGACTAGCGGGATTGGCACAGATACGCAGTATTTT
CDR3 protein: CASSLGTSGIGTDTQYF

J gene: TRBJ2-1
D gene: -
V gene: TRBV7-7
clone size: -
CDR3 DNA: TGTGCCAGCAGCTTAGTCAGGGAAGATGAGCAGTTCTTC
CDR3 protein: CASSLVREDEQFF

J gene: TRBJ2-1
D gene: TRBD2
V gene: TRBV29-1
clone size: -
CDR3 DNA: TGCAGCGTTGAAGGAGGCGGGGGGTTATACAATGAGCAGTTCTTC
CDR3 protein: CSVEGGGGLYNEQFF

J gene: TRBJ2-1
D gene: TRBD1
V gene: TRBV5-1
clone size: -
CDR3 DNA: TGCGCCAGCAGCCGCCGGGACAGGGACGAGCAGTTCTTC
CDR3 protein: CASSRRDRDEQFF

J gene: TRBJ1-3
D gene: -
V gene: TRBV9
clone size: once
CDR3 DNA: TGTGCCAGCAGCGTAGGGGGGACTGTAAACACCATATATTTT
CDR3 protein: CASSVGGTVNTIYF

J gene: TRBJ2-7
D gene: -
V gene: TRBV5-1
clone size: -
CDR3 DNA: TGCGCCAGCAGCGGGGACACCTCCTACGAGCAGTACTTC
CDR3 protein: CASSGDTSYEQYF

J gene: TRBJ2-3
D gene: -
V gene: TRBV10-3
clone size: -
CDR3 DNA: TGTGCCATCAGGGCAGGGGACACGGGAGATACGCAGTATTTT
CDR3 protein: CAIRAGDTGDTQYF

J gene: TRBJ1-4
D gene: TRBD1
V gene: TRBV7-4
clone size: -
CDR3 DNA: TGTGCCAGCAGCACCCGGACAGGGAGGGTAAAACTGTTTTTT
CDR3 protein: CASSTRTGRVKLFF

J gene: TRBJ2-1
D gene: -
V gene: TRBV4-3
clone size: -
CDR3 DNA: TGCGCCAGCAGCCAAGATTCTTCCAATGAGCAGTTCTTC
CDR3 protein: CASSQDSSNEQFF

J gene: TRBJ2-2
D gene: TRBD2
V gene: TRBV9
clone size: -
CDR3 DNA: TGTGCCAGCAGCGCGAGGGACGGGAGGGCAGCGAACACCGGGGAGCTGTTTTTT
CDR3 protein: CASSARDGRAANTGELFF

J gene: TRBJ2-7
D gene: -
V gene: TRBV2
clone size: -
CDR3 DNA: TGTGCCAATCGGGAGATCGACCCCACCCAGTACTTC
CDR3 protein: CANREIDPTQYF

J gene: TRBJ2-3
D gene: -
V gene: TRBV4-2
clone size: -
CDR3 DNA: TGTGCCAGCAGCCAGGCCCTCGGAGGCACAGATACGCAGTATTTT
CDR3 protein: CASSQALGGTDTQYF

J gene: TRBJ2-2
D gene: TRBD1
V gene: TRBV5-1
clone size: -
CDR3 DNA: TGCGCCAGCAGTAAGGACAGGGGCGAAAGGAGCGGGGAGCTGTTTTTT
CDR3 protein: CASSKDRGERSGELFF

J gene: TRBJ2-5
D gene: -
V gene: TRBV2
clone size: -
CDR3 DNA: TGTGCCACGGGGGGGCAGGGGGTTAGGGAGACCCAGTACTTC
CDR3 protein: CATGGQGVRETQYF

J gene: TRBJ1-4
D gene: TRBD1
V gene: TRBV19
clone size: once
CDR3 DNA: TGTGCCAGTAGCCCATGGGACAGTTCTAATGAAAAACTGTTTTTT
CDR3 protein: CASSPWDSSNEKLFF

J gene: TRBJ1-2
D gene: -
V gene: TRBV10-3
clone size: -
CDR3 DNA: TGTGCCATCAGTGAGAGGGACACAGTAGCTAACTATGGCTACACCTTC
CDR3 protein: CAISERDTVANYGYTF

J gene: TRBJ1-5
D gene: -
V gene: TRBV7-4
clone size: once
CDR3 DNA: TGTGCCAGCAACCTACTCCAGGGCAATCAGCCCCAGCATTTT
CDR3 protein: CASNLLQGNQPQHF

J gene: TRBJ1-2
D gene: TRBD1
V gene: TRBV7-8
clone size: -
CDR3 DNA: TGTGCCAGCAGCTTAGGACAGGGAGACTATGGCTACACCTTC
CDR3 protein: CASSLGQGDYGYTF

J gene: TRBJ2-7
D gene: -
V gene: TRBV7-8
clone size: -
CDR3 DNA: TGTGCCAGCAGCTATGGGCCGGTCTACGAGCAGTACTTC
CDR3 protein: CASSYGPVYEQYF

J gene: TRBJ2-7
D gene: TRBD2
V gene: TRBV4-1
clone size: -
CDR3 DNA: TGCGCCAGCAGCCAAGATGCAGGAGCGGGGGAACAGTACTTC
CDR3 protein: CASSQDAGAGEQYF